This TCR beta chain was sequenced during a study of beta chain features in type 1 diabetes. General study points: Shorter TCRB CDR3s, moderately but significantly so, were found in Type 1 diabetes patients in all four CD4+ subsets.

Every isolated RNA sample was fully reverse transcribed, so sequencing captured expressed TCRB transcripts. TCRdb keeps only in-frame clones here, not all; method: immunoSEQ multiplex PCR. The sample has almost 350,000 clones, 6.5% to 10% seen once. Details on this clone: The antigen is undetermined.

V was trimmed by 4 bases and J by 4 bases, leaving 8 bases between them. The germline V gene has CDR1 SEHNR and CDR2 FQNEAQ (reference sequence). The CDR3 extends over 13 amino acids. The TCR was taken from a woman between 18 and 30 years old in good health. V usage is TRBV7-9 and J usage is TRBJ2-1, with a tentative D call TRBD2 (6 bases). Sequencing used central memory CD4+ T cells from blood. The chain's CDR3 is CASSSGSYNEQFF. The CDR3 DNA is TGTGCCAGCAGCTCCGGGAGTTACAATGAGCAGTTCTTC.